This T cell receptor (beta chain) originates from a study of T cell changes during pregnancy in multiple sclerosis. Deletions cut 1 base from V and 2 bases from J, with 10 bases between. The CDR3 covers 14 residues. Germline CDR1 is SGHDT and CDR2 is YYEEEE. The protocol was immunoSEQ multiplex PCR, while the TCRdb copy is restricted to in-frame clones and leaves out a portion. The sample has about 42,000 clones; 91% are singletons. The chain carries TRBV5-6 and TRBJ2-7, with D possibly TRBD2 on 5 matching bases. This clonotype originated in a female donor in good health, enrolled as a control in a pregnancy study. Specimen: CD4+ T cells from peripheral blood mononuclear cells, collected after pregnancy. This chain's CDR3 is CASSLRGYAYEQYF. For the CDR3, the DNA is TGTGCCAGCAGCTTGCGGGGATACGCCTACGAGCAGTACTTC.